What follows is one T cell receptor (beta chain) and its context. This CDR3 contains 17 residues. V lost 7 bases, J lost 2 bases, and 24 bases lay in between. Germline CDR1 is SNHLY and CDR2 is FYNNEI. This sample was included in a study of tumor-infiltrating lymphocytes in localized non-small cell lung cancer. Only in-frame clones appear in the TCRdb table, and some are missing; sequencing was by immunoSEQ multiplex PCR. The table shows roughly 12,000 clones, with 84% occurring only once. The receptor was isolated from a human donor with non-small cell lung cancer. The gene calls are TRBV2 and TRBJ2-7; D is unclear. Sequenced: lung tumor tissue. CDR3 sequence (DNA): TGTGCCAGCAAGGAACCCGGCCAGATGGTAGACGCCTACGAGCAGTACTTC. This sequence encodes CASKEPGQMVDAYEQYF.